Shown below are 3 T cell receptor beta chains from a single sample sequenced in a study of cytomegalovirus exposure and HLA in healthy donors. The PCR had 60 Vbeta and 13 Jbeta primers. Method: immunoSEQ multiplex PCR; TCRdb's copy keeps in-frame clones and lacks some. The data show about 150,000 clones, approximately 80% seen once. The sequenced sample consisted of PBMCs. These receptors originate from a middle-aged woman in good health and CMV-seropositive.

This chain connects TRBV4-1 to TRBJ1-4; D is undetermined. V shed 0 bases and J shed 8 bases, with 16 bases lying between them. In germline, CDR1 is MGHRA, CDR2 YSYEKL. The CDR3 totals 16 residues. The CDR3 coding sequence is TGCGCCAGCAGCCAAGAGGAGACCCGGCGGTTGGAAAAACTGTTTTTT. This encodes CASSQEETRRLEKLFF.

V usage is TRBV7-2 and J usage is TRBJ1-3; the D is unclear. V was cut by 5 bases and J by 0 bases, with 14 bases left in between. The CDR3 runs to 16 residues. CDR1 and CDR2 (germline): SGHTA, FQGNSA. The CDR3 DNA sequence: TGTGCCAGCAGCGTAACGGCTAGGTTCTCTGGAAACACCATATATTTT. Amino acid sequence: CASSVTARFSGNTIYF.

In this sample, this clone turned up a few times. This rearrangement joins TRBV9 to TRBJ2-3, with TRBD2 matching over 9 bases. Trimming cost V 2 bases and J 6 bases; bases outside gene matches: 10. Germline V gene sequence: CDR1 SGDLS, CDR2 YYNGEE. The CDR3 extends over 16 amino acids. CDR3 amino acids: CASSVREGGPQDTQYF. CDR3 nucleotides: TGTGCCAGCAGCGTGCGGGAGGGGGGCCCGCAGGATACGCAGTATTTT.